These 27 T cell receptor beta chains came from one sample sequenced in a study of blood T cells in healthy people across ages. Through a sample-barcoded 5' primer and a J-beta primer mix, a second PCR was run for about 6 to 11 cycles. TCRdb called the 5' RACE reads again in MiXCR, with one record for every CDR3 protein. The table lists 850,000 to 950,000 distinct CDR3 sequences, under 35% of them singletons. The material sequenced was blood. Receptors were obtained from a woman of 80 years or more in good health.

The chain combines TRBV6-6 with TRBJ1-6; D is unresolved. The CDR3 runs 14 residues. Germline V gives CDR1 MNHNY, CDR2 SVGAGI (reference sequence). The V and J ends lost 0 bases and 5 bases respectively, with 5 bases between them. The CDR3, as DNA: TGTGCCAGCAGTTACTCCCCGAATAATTCACCCCTCCACTTT. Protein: CASSYSPNNSPLHF.

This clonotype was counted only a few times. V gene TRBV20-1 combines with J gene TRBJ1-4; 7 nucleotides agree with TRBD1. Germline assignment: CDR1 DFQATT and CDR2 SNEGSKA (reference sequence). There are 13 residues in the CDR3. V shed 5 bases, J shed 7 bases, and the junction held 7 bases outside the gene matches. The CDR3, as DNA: TGCAGTGCTGGTACAGGGGTGGGTGAAAAACTGTTTTTT. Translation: CSAGTGVGEKLFF.

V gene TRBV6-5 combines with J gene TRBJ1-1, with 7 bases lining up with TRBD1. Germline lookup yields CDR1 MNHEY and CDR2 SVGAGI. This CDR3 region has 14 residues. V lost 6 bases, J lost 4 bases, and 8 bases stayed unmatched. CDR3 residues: CASSRDSGLTEAFF. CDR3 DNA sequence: TGTGCCAGCAGCCGGGACAGCGGCCTCACTGAAGCTTTCTTT.

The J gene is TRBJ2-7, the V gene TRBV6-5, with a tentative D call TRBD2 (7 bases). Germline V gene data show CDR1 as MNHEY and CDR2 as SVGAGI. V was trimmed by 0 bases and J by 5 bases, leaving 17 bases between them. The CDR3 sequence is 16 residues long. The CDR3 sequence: CASSYSMNGGAHEQYF. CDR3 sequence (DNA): TGTGCCAGCAGTTACTCGATGAATGGGGGGGCCCACGAGCAGTACTTC.

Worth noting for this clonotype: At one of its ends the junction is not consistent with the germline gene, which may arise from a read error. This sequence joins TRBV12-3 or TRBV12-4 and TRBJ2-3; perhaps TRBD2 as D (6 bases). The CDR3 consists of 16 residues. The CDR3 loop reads CASSNQLASRADAQYF. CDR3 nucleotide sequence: TGTGCCAGCAGTAACCAGCTAGCGTCTAGAGCAGATGCGCAGTATTTT.

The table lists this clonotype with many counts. The CDR3 sequence is CASSIYAGRGSNEQFF. The CDR3 DNA reads as TGTGCCAGTAGTATATACGCGGGGCGGGGCAGCAATGAGCAGTTCTTC. The chain carries TRBV19 and TRBJ2-1, with TRBD2 as a possible D gene (6 bases). The CDR3 is 16 residues long. The V and J ends lost 2 bases and 6 bases respectively, with 17 bases between them. The germline gives CDR1 LNHDA, CDR2 SQIVND (reference sequence).

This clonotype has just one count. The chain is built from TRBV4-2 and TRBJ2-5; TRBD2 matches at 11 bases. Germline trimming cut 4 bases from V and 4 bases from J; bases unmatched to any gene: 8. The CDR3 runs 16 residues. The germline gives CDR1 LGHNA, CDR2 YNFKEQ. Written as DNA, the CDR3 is TGTGCCAGCAGCCTCCTAACCCTAGCGGGGGGAGAGACCCAGTACTTC. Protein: CASSLLTLAGGETQYF.

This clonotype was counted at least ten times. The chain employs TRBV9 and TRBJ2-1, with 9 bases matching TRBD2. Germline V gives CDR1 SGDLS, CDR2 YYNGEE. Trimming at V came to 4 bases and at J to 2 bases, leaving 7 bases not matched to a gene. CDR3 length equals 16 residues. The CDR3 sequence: CASSTVGGGAYNEQFF. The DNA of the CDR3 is TGTGCCAGCAGCACCGTCGGCGGGGGGGCCTACAATGAGCAGTTCTTC.

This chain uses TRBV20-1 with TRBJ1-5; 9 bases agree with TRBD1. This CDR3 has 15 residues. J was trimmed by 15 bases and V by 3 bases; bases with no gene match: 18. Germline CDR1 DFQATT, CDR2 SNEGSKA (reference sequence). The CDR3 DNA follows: TGCAGTGCTAGCCGGACAGGGGCAGATGGTGGGACCCTGCATTTT. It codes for CSASRTGADGGTLHF.

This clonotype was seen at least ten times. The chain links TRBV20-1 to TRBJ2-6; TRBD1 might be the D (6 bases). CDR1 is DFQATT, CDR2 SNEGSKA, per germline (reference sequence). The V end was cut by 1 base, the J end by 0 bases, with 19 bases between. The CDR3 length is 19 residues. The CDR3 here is CSARAHQTGDYSGANVLTF. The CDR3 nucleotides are TGCAGTGCTAGAGCCCATCAGACAGGAGATTACTCTGGGGCCAACGTCCTGACTTTC.

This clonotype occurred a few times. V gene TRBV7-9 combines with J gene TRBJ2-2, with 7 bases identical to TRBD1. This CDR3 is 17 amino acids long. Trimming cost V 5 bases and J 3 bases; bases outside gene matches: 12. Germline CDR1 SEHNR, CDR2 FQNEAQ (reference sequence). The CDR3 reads CASSTRGDRADTGELFF. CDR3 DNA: TGTGCCAGCAGCACTCGTGGCGACAGGGCAGACACCGGGGAGCTGTTTTTT.

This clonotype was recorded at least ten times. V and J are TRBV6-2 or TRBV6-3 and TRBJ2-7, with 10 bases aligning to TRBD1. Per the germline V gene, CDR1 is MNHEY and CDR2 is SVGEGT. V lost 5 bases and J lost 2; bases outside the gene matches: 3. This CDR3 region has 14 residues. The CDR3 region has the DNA TGTGCCAGCAGTGGGACAGGGGACACCTACGAGCAGTACTTC. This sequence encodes CASSGTGDTYEQYF.

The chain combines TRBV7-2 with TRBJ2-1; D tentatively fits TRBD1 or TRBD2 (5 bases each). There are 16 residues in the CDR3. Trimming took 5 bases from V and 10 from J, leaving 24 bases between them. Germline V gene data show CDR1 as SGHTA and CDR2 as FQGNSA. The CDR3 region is CASSTHGTVGYGEQFF. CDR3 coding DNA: TGTGCCAGCAGCACCCACGGGACGGTCGGGTATGGGGAGCAGTTCTTC.

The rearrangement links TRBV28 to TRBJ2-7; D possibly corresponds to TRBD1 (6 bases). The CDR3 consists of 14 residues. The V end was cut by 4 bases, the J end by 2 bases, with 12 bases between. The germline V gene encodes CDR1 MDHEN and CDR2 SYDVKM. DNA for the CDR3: TGTGCCAGCAGTTCCGGGACAACCCCCTACGAGCAGTACTTC. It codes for CASSSGTTPYEQYF.

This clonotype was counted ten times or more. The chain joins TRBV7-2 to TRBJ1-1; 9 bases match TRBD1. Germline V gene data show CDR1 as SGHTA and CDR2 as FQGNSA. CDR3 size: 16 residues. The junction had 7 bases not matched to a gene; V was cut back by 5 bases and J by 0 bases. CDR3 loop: CASSPRWDRVNTEAFF. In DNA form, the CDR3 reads TGTGCCAGCAGCCCGCGATGGGACAGGGTGAACACTGAAGCTTTCTTT.

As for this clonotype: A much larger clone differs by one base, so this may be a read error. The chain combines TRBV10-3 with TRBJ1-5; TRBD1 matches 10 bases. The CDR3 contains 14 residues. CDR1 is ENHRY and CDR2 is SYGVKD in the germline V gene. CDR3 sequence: CDISEGDRGQPQHF. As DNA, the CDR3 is TGTGACATCAGTGAAGGGGACAGGGGTCAGCCCCAGCATTTT.

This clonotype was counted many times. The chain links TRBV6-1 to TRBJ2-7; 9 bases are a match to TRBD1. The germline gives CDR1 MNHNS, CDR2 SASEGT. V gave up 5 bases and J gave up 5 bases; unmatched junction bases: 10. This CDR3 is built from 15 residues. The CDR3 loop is CASSKGQGVYDEQYF. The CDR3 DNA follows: TGTGCCAGCAGTAAGGGACAGGGTGTTTACGACGAGCAGTACTTC.

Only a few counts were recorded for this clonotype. This CDR3 reads CASSLVAGMNTEAFF. Written as DNA, the CDR3 is TGTGCCAGCAGCTTAGTTGCAGGGATGAACACTGAAGCTTTCTTT. The chain couples TRBV7-9 to TRBJ1-1, with D possibly matching TRBD1 (5 bases). CDR3 length equals 15 residues. Germline CDR1 and CDR2: SEHNR and FQNEAQ (reference sequence). V lost 1 base to trimming and J lost 0 bases, with 9 bases between them.

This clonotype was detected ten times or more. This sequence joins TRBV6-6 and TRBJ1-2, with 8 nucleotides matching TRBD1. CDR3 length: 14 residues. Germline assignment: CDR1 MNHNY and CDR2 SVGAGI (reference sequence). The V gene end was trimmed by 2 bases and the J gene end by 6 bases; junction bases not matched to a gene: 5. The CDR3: CASSYEDRANGYTF. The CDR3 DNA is TGTGCCAGCAGTTACGAGGACAGGGCGAATGGCTACACCTTC.

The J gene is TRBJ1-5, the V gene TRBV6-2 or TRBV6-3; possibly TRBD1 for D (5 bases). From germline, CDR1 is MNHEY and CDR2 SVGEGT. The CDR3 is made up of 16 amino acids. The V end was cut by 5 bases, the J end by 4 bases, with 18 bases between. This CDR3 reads CASSLSVRGGNQPQHF. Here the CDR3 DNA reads TGTGCCAGCAGTCTCTCCGTTCGGGGGGGAAATCAGCCCCAGCATTTT.

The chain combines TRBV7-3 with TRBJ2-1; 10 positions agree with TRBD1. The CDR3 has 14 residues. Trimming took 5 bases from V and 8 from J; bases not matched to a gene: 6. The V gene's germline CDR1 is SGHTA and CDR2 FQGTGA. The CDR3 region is CASSPMGTGDEQFF. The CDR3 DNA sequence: TGTGCCAGCAGCCCGATGGGGACAGGGGATGAGCAGTTCTTC.

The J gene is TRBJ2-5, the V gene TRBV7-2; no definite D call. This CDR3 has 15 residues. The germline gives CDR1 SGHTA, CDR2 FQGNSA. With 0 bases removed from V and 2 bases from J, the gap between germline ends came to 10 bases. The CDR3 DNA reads TGTGCCAGCAGCTTAGCTGGGCAGTCACAAGAGACCCAGTACTTC. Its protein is CASSLAGQSQETQYF.

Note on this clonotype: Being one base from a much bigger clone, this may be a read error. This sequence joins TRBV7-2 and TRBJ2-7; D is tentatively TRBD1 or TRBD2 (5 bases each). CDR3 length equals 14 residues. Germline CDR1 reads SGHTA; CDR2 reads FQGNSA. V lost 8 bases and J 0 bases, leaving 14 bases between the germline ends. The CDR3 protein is CASRPGLNSYEQYF. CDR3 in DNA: TGTGCCAGCCGGCCGGGGCTGAACTCCTACGAGCAGTACTTC.

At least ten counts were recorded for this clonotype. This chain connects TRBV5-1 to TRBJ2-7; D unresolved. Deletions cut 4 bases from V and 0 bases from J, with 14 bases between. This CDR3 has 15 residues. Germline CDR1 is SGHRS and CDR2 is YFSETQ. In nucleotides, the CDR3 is TGCGCCAGCAGCCTCAGACCGGATTTCTCCTACGAGCAGTACTTC. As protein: CASSLRPDFSYEQYF.

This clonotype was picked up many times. DNA of the CDR3: TGTGCCAGTTTTCTTACCTCTCCAGGGATAGGAAATGAGCAGTTCTTC. This sequence encodes CASFLTSPGIGNEQFF. The V gene is TRBV27, the J gene TRBJ2-1; perhaps TRBD1 as D (5 bases). V lost 9 bases, J lost 7 bases, and 25 bases lay in between. From germline, CDR1 is MNHEY and CDR2 SMNVEV (reference sequence). The CDR3 contains 16 residues.

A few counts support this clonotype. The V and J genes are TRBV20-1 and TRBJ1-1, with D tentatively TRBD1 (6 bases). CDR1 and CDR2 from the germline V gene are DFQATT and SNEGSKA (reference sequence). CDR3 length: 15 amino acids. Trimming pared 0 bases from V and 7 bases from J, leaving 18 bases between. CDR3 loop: CSARDGLGGGNEAFF. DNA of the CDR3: TGCAGTGCTAGAGATGGCCTCGGGGGGGGCAATGAAGCTTTCTTT.

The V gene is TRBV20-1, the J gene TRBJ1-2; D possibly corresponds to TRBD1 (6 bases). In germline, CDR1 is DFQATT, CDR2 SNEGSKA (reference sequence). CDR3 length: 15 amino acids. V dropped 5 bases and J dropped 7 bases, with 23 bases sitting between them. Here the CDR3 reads CSAGTGSKLEGGYTF. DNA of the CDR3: TGCAGTGCTGGAACAGGGAGCAAATTGGAGGGTGGCTACACCTTC.